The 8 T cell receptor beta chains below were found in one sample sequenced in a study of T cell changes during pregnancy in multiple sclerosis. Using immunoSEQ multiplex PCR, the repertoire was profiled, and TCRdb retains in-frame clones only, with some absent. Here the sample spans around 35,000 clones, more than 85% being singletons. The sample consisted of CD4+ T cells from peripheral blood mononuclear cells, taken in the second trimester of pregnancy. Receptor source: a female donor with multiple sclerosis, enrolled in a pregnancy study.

The CDR3 DNA is TGTGCCAGCAGCCAAGGGGCACCCGGACTAGCGGGAGTTAACGAGCAGTACTTC. This codes for CASSQGAPGLAGVNEQYF. This chain joins TRBV4-2 and TRBJ2-7; 13 nucleotides align to TRBD2. Germline assignment: CDR1 LGHNA and CDR2 YNFKEQ. CDR3 length equals 18 residues. J gave up 5 bases and V 1 base, and 11 bases lay outside the gene matches.

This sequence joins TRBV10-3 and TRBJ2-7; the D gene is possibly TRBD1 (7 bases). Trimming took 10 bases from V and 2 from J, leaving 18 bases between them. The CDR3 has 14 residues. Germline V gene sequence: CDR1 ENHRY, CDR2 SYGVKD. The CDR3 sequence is CATSRETGTYEQYF. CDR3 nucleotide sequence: TGTGCCACATCACGGGAGACAGGGACCTACGAGCAGTACTTC.

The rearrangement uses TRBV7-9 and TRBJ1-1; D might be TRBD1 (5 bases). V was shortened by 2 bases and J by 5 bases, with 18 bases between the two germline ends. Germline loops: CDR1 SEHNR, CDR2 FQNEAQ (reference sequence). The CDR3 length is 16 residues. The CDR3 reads CASSLPRAGISTEAFF. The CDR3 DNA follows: TGTGCCAGCAGCTTACCCCGGGCAGGGATCTCGACTGAAGCTTTCTTT.

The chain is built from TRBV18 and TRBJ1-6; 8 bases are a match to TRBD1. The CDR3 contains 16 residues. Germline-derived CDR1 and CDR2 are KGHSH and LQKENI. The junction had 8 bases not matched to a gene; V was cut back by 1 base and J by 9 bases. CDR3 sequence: CASSPRPGQEFSPLHF. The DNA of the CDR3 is TGTGCCAGCTCACCACGGCCGGGACAGGAATTTTCACCCCTCCACTTT.

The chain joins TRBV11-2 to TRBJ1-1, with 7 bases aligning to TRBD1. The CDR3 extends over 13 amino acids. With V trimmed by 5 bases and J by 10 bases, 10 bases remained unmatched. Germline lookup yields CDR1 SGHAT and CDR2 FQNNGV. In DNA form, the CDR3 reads TGTGCCAGCAGCGGAGGGACAGACGGGCGAGCTTTCTTT. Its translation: CASSGGTDGRAFF. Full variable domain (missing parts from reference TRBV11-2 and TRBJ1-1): EAGVAQSPRYKIIEKRQSVAFWCNPISGHATLYWYQQILGQGPKLLIQFQNNGVVDDSQLPKDRFSAERLKGVDSTLKIQPAKLEDSAVYLCASSGGTDGRAFFGQGTRLTVV.

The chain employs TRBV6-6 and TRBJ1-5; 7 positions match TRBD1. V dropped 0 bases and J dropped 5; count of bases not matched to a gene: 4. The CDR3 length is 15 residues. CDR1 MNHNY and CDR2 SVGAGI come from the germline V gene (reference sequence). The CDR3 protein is CASSYSTGWDQPQHF. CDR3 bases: TGTGCCAGCAGTTACTCGACAGGGTGGGATCAGCCCCAGCATTTT.

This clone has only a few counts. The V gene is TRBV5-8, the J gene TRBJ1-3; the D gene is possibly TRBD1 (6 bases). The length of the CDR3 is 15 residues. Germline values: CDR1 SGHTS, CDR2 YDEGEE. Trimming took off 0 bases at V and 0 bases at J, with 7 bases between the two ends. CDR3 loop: CASSLGTVSGNTIYF. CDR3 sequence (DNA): TGTGCCAGCAGCTTGGGGACAGTCTCTGGAAACACCATATATTTT.

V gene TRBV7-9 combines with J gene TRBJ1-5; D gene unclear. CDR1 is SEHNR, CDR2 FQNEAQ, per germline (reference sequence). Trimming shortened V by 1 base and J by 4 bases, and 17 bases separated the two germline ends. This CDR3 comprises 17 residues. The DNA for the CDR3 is TGTGCCAGCAGCTTAGGGGGAGGGAGCAGTTTAAATCAGCCCCAGCATTTT. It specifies CASSLGGGSSLNQPQHF.